The clone carrying this T cell receptor beta chain was counted a single time. What it recognizes is unknown. The data derive from a study of vaccination and CD4 T cells after COVID-19. Across the study: Investigators drew the post-COVID samples a median 101 days after diagnosis, with a range of 35 to 161.

Sequenced with the Oncomine TCR Beta short-read assay was DNA taken from cultured CD4+ T cells. TCRdb itself ran the PCR reads through MiXCR, one entry per CDR3 protein. Of about 18,000 distinct CDR3 sequences in the sample, just under 30% are singletons; the top ten hold approximately 19%. Treatment described: roughly 10-day PBMC culture with coronavirus spike peptide pools or control peptides (ViraFEST assay). V was cut by 6 bases and J by 4 bases, with 13 bases left in between. In germline, CDR1 is LNHNV, CDR2 YYDKDF (reference sequence). CDR3 length: 14 residues. Sequenced: cultured CD4+ T cells from blood. The receptor was isolated from a human donor with COVID-19. This chain connects TRBV15 to TRBJ2-1, with D perhaps matching TRBD2 (5 bases). CDR3 sequence: CATRLTREYNEQFF. Written as DNA, the CDR3 is TGTGCCACCAGGTTAACTAGAGAGTACAATGAGCAGTTCTTC.